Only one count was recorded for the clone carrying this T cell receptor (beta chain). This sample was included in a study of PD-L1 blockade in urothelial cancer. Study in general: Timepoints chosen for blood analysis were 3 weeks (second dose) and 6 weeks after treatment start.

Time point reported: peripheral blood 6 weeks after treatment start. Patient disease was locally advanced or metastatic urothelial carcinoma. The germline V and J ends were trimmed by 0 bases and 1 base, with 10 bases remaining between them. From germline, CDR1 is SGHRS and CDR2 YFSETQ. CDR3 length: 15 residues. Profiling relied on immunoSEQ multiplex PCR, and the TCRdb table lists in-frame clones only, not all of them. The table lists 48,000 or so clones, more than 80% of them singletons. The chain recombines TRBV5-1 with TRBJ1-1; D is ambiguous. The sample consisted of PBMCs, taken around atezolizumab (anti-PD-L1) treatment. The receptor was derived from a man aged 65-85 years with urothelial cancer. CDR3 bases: TGCGCCAGCAGCTTGGATCGGGGTACGAACACTGAAGCTTTCTTT. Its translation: CASSLDRGTNTEAFF.